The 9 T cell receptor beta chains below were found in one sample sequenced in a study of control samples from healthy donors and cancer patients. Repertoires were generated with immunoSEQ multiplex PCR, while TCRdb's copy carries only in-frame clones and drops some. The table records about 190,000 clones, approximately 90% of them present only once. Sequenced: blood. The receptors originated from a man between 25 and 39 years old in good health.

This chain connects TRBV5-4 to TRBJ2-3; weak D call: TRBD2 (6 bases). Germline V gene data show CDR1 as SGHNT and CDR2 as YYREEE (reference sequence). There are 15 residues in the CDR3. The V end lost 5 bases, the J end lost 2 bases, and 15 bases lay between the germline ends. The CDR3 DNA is TGTGCCAGCAGGGCGCGGGACGACTACACAGATACGCAGTATTTT. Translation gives CASRARDDYTDTQYF. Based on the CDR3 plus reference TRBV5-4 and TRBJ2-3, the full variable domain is ETGVTQSPTHLIKTRGQQVTLRCSSQSGHNTVSWYQQALGQGPQFIFQYYREEENGRGNFPPRFSGLQFPNYSSELNVNALELDDSALYLCASRARDDYTDTQYFGPGTRLTVL.

The CDR3 loop is CASSPRVRVESPLHF. The CDR3 DNA sequence: TGTGCCAGCAGCCCCCGAGTCAGGGTTGAATCACCCCTCCACTTT. This chain joins TRBV3-1 (or the pseudogene TRBV3-2) and TRBJ1-6; D perhaps matches TRBD1 (5 bases). The CDR3 totals 15 residues. The germline V gene has CDR1 LGHDT and CDR2 YNNKEL (reference sequence). V dropped 4 bases and J dropped 10 bases, with 17 bases sitting between them.

The CDR3 DNA is TGTGCCAGCAGCACCCACTGGGAGACCCAGTACTTC. Translated, it gives CASSTHWETQYF. The J gene is TRBJ2-5, the V gene TRBV7-7; no definite D call. The CDR3 is 12 residues long. CDR1 and CDR2 (germline): SSHAT, FNYEAQ (reference sequence). The V gene lost 5 bases and the J gene lost 5 bases, with 9 bases spanning the gap.

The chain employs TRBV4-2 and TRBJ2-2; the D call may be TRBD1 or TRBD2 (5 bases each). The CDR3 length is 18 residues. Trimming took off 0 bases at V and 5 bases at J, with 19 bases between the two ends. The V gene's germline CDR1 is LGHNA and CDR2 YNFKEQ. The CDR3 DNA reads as TGTGCCAGCAGCCAAGATCTTCCTTCGGGGCCGGGAACCGGGGAGCTGTTTTTT. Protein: CASSQDLPSGPGTGELFF.

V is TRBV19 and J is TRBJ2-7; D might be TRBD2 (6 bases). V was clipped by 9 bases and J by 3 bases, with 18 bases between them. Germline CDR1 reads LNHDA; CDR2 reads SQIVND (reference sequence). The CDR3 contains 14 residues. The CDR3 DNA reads TGTGCCAGCAGAGAGTCCCCCGGGGGCTACGAGCAGTACTTC. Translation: CASRESPGGYEQYF.

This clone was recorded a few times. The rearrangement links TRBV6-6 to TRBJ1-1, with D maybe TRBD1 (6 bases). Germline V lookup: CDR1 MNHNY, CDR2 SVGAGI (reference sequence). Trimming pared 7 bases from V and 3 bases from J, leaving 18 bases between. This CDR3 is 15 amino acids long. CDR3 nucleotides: TGTGCCAGCACCCTCGCAAAGGGGGGGGACACTGAAGCTTTCTTT. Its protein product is CASTLAKGGDTEAFF.

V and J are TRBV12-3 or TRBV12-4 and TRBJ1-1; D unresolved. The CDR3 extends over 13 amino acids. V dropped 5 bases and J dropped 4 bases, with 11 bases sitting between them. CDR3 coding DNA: TGTGCCAGCAGTCCCGCCCGGGCCACTGAAGCTTTCTTT. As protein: CASSPARATEAFF.

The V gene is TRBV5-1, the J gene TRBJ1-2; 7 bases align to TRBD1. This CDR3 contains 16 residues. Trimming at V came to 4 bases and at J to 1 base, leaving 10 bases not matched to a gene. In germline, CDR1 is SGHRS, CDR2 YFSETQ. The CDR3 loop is CASSLTTGNRNYGYTF. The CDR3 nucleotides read TGCGCCAGCAGCCTAACGACAGGGAACCGTAACTATGGCTACACCTTC.

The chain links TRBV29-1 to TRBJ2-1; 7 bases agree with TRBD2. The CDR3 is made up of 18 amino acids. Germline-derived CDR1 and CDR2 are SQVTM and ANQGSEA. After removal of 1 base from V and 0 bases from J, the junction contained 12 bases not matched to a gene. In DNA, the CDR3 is TGCAGCGTTGAAGGGGGGGGGTTGGTAGCGGCCTCCTACAATGAGCAGTTCTTC. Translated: CSVEGGGLVAASYNEQFF.